A selection of T cell receptor beta chains follows, all from one sample in a study of blood T cell repertoires in COVID-19. The protocol was immunoSEQ multiplex PCR, while the TCRdb copy is restricted to in-frame clones and leaves out a portion. The repertoire holds some 260,000 clones, approximately 86% seen once, with 1.3% to 1.5% in the top ten. The sequenced material came from peripheral blood. The receptors shown here come from an elderly man with acute or convalescent COVID-19. Both conserved end residues are part of each CDR3. A D gene is named only where the DNA matches it firmly. Not all rows give a size; the values are once, few, many and, for expanded clones, a class.

d_call,j_call,v_call,clone_size,cdr3_aa,cdr3_nt
-,TRBJ2-1,TRBV7-9,once,CASSLGRGLDWDNEQFF,TGTGCCAGCAGCTTAGGGCGCGGACTGGATTGGGACAATGAGCAGTTCTTC
TRBD2,TRBJ2-1,TRBV3-1/TRBV3-2,-,CASSWTSGSSYNEQFF,TGTGCCAGCAGCTGGACTAGCGGGAGCTCCTACAATGAGCAGTTCTTC
TRBD2,TRBJ2-1,TRBV7-3,-,CASSDQSGLHNEQFF,TGTGCCAGCAGCGACCAATCGGGACTACACAATGAGCAGTTCTTC
TRBD2,TRBJ2-1,TRBV28,-,CASSNKGQLGTSGRYEQFF,TGTGCCAGCAGTAATAAGGGTCAACTAGGGACTAGCGGGAGATACGAGCAGTTCTTC
-,TRBJ1-5,TRBV10-3,-,CAISDPRGGNQPQHF,TGTGCCATCAGTGATCCCAGGGGAGGCAATCAGCCCCAGCATTTT
TRBD2,TRBJ2-3,TRBV10-3,once,CAIKNSGSPTDTQYF,TGTGCCATCAAGAATAGCGGGAGCCCCACAGATACGCAGTATTTT
TRBD1,TRBJ1-1,TRBV19,-,CASSPPGQQTTEAFF,TGTGCCAGTAGTCCGCCGGGACAGCAGACAACTGAAGCTTTCTTT
-,TRBJ1-5,TRBV12-3/TRBV12-4,-,CASRTGNQPQHF,TGTGCCAGCAGAACAGGGAATCAGCCCCAGCATTTT
TRBD2,TRBJ2-5,TRBV2,-,CASSRTSGVQETQYF,TGTGCCAGCAGCCGGACTAGCGGGGTCCAAGAGACCCAGTACTTC
-,TRBJ1-1,TRBV28,-,CASNGAGSEAFF,TGTGCCAGCAATGGGGCGGGGAGTGAAGCTTTCTTT
TRBD1,TRBJ2-3,TRBV29-1,-,CSAVGDSSTDTQYF,TGCAGCGCTGTTGGGGACAGCAGCACAGATACGCAGTATTTT
-,TRBJ1-1,TRBV18,once,CASSPSIGNTEAFF,TGTGCCAGCTCACCCTCTATCGGGAACACTGAAGCTTTCTTT
-,TRBJ2-1,TRBV15,-,CATSRLYYNEQFF,TGTGCCACCAGCAGATTATACTACAATGAGCAGTTCTTC
-,TRBJ2-5,TRBV3-1/TRBV3-2,-,CASSPCRVVAENF,TGTGCCAGCAGCCCCTGCAGGGTTGTCGCCGAGAACTTC
-,TRBJ1-5,TRBV5-8,once,CASSLAAGVSNQPQHF,TGTGCCAGCAGCTTGGCGGCGGGGGTTAGCAATCAGCCCCAGCATTTT
-,TRBJ2-3,TRBV13,-,CASSLRGGATDTQYF,TGTGCCAGCAGCTTAAGGGGCGGGGCCACAGATACGCAGTATTTT
TRBD1,TRBJ2-7,TRBV5-1,-,CASSLQGGNSYEQYF,TGCGCCAGCAGCTTACAGGGGGGAAACTCCTACGAGCAGTACTTC
-,TRBJ1-3,TRBV4-1,-,CASSQDNSPRGGSSGNTIYF,TGCGCCAGCAGCCAAGATAATTCACCCCGAGGCGGGAGCTCTGGAAACACCATATATTTT
TRBD2,TRBJ2-7,TRBV6-1,-,CASSELGLSPPYEQYF,TGTGCCAGCAGTGAACTGGGACTATCACCGCCCTACGAGCAGTACTTC
TRBD1,TRBJ2-7,TRBV6-5,few,CASRPGQGAFYEQYF,TGTGCCAGCAGGCCGGGACAGGGGGCTTTCTACGAGCAGTACTTC
-,TRBJ2-7,TRBV11-2,few,CASAPDTTYEQYF,TGTGCCAGCGCCCCGGACACAACCTACGAGCAGTACTTC
TRBD1,TRBJ1-6,TRBV11-2,-,CASSLRGQGARWNSPLHF,TGTGCCAGCAGCTTGAGAGGGCAGGGGGCGAGGTGGAATTCACCCCTCCACTTT
TRBD1,TRBJ1-6,TRBV11-2,few,CASSFGQGSLGPLHF,TGTGCCAGCAGCTTCGGACAGGGGTCATTGGGACCCCTCCACTTT
-,TRBJ2-1,TRBV6-5,few,CASSWRSSYNEQFF,TGTGCCAGCAGTTGGCGGAGCTCCTACAATGAGCAGTTCTTC
-,TRBJ1-5,TRBV10-1,few,CASRHDRRSNQPQHF,TGCGCCAGCAGGCATGACAGAAGGAGCAATCAGCCCCAGCATTTT
-,TRBJ1-6,TRBV19,-,CASSSEGRNSPLHF,TGTGCCAGTAGTAGTGAGGGCCGAAATTCACCCCTCCACTTT
-,TRBJ2-5,TRBV10-3,-,CAISGGETQYF,TGTGCCATCAGTGGAGGAGAGACCCAGTACTTC
-,TRBJ1-2,TRBV7-8,-,CASSLMTGQGSYGYTF,TGTGCCAGCAGCTTAATGACAGGCCAAGGAAGCTATGGCTACACCTTC
-,TRBJ2-5,TRBV7-9,-,CASSLGGTHQETQYF,TGTGCCAGCAGCTTAGGCGGGACTCACCAAGAGACCCAGTACTTC
TRBD2,TRBJ2-3,TRBV5-1,-,CASSLALAGRADTQYF,TGCGCCAGCAGCTTGGCCTTGGCAGGGAGGGCAGATACGCAGTATTTT
-,TRBJ1-1,TRBV19,once,CASSPKQGTEAFF,TGTGCCAGTAGCCCCAAACAGGGCACTGAAGCTTTCTTT
-,TRBJ2-3,TRBV19,-,CATRSLGTDTQYF,TGTGCCACCAGGTCATTGGGCACAGATACGCAGTATTTT
TRBD1,TRBJ1-1,TRBV9,once,CASSAGHGTVEAFF,TGTGCCAGCAGCGCGGGGCATGGGACAGTTGAAGCTTTCTTT
TRBD1,TRBJ1-1,TRBV5-1,-,CASSIPTGAGRGSEAFF,TGCGCCAGCAGCATCCCGACAGGGGCGGGGAGGGGTAGTGAAGCTTTCTTT
TRBD1,TRBJ1-2,TRBV28,-,CASRRAGGSYGYTF,TGTGCCAGCAGGAGGGCAGGGGGCAGCTATGGCTACACCTTC
TRBD1,TRBJ1-2,TRBV11-2,-,CASSSRTGANYGYTF,TGTGCCAGCAGCTCAAGGACAGGGGCCAACTATGGCTACACCTTC
-,TRBJ1-5,TRBV6-1,-,CASSDGGTGQPQHF,TGTGCCAGCAGTGATGGGGGGACGGGTCAGCCCCAGCATTTT
-,TRBJ1-2,TRBV28,-,CASDTRVSGYTF,TGTGCCAGCGACACGAGAGTTTCTGGCTACACCTTC
TRBD2,TRBJ2-2,TRBV9,-,CASSVVSSGNTGELFF,TGTGCCAGCAGCGTAGTTTCTAGCGGGAACACCGGGGAGCTGTTTTTT
-,TRBJ1-6,TRBV6-5,-,CASSSFGSPLHF,TGTGCCAGCAGTTCCTTCGGTTCACCCCTCCACTTT
TRBD2,TRBJ2-2,TRBV9,-,CASSVGISGGPRGTGELFF,TGTGCCAGCAGCGTAGGGATTAGCGGGGGCCCTCGGGGCACCGGGGAGCTGTTTTTT
TRBD2,TRBJ2-7,TRBV10-3,-,CAISESGGSYEQYF,TGTGCCATCAGTGAGTCCGGGGGGTCCTACGAGCAGTACTTC
TRBD2,TRBJ2-1,TRBV28,-,CASSLVAGGPLYEQFF,TGTGCCAGCAGTTTAGTAGCGGGAGGGCCATTGTATGAGCAGTTCTTC
-,TRBJ1-1,TRBV5-1,-,CASSHSQGIMNTEAFF,TGCGCCAGCAGCCACTCACAGGGTATCATGAACACTGAAGCTTTCTTT
TRBD2,TRBJ2-7,TRBV5-1,-,CASSLRTSGSYEQYF,TGCGCCAGCAGCTTGAGGACTAGCGGGTCCTACGAGCAGTACTTC
-,TRBJ2-2,TRBV9,-,CASSVVNFANTGELFF,TGTGCCAGCAGCGTAGTAAACTTCGCGAACACCGGGGAGCTGTTTTTT
TRBD2,TRBJ2-5,TRBV10-3,-,CAIRGTSGSTQYF,TGTGCCATCAGGGGGACTAGCGGGTCGACCCAGTACTTC
TRBD2,TRBJ2-7,TRBV28,once,CASSLIWAGTSNYEQYF,TGTGCCAGCAGTTTAATATGGGCCGGGACTAGTAACTACGAGCAGTACTTC
-,TRBJ2-3,TRBV5-1,once,CASSPNTDTQYF,TGCGCCAGCAGTCCAAACACAGATACGCAGTATTTT
TRBD1,TRBJ2-7,TRBV6-5,once,CASTFRDRGFYEQYF,TGTGCCAGCACCTTCCGGGACAGGGGCTTCTACGAGCAGTACTTC
-,TRBJ1-6,TRBV9,-,CASSVDRLNSPLHF,TGTGCCAGCAGCGTTGACAGACTTAATTCACCCCTCCACTTT
-,TRBJ2-1,TRBV19,-,CASSIDPSRVLANEQFF,TGTGCCAGTAGTATAGATCCTAGTCGTGTTCTTGCCAATGAGCAGTTCTTC